These T cell receptor beta chains were read from a single sample in a study of T cell clones after liver transplantation. TCRdb keeps only in-frame clones here, not all; method: immunoSEQ multiplex PCR. The sample lists tens of thousands of clones; over 80% were seen once. The sequenced sample was CD4+ T cells from blood, obtained at the 22-month timepoint. Receptors were obtained from a human patient who received a liver transplant. The graft donor may have given rise to some T cells. Both conserved end residues are part of each CDR3. The D gene is left open where the match is weak. Some rows have no size entry. The others give once, few or many, or a class for an expanded clone.

D | J | V | size | CDR3 | DNA
TRBD1 | TRBJ2-5 | TRBV2 | NA | CASSRQGGETQYF | TGTGCCAGCAGCCGACAGGGGGGGGAGACCCAGTACTTC
NA | TRBJ1-2 | TRBV20-1 | NA | CSASTTPFYTF | TGCAGTGCTAGCACTACACCATTCTACACCTTC
TRBD1 | TRBJ1-6 | TRBV5-1 | NA | CASSLNLGTGGNSPLHF | TGCGCCAGCAGCTTAAACCTCGGGACAGGGGGTAATTCACCCCTCCACTTT
NA | TRBJ1-1 | TRBV7-2 | NA | CASSLPSRGKGNTEAFF | TGTGCCAGCAGCTTACCCAGCCGGGGTAAGGGGAACACTGAAGCTTTCTTT
TRBD2 | TRBJ2-5 | TRBV7-2 | few | CASSLASGGSETQYF | TGTGCCAGCAGCTTGGCTAGCGGGGGCTCGGAGACCCAGTACTTC
NA | TRBJ2-1 | TRBV15 | NA | CATSRQGSSYNEQFF | TGTGCCACCAGCAGACAGGGGAGCTCCTACAATGAGCAGTTCTTC
TRBD2 | TRBJ2-7 | TRBV2 | NA | CASSEARGWHEQYF | TGTGCCAGCAGTGAAGCGCGGGGGTGGCACGAGCAGTACTTC
TRBD1 | TRBJ1-1 | TRBV9 | NA | CASSVDPGGEAFF | TGTGCCAGCAGCGTAGACCCAGGGGGGGAAGCTTTCTTT
NA | TRBJ2-1 | TRBV10-3 | NA | CAISEWTQGGNEQFF | TGTGCCATCAGTGAGTGGACTCAGGGGGGTAATGAGCAGTTCTTC
NA | TRBJ1-1 | TRBV18 | NA | CASSPPQDTEAFF | TGTGCCAGCTCCCCTCCCCAGGACACTGAAGCTTTCTTT
NA | TRBJ2-7 | TRBV27 | NA | CASSFLKGSSYEQYF | TGTGCCAGCAGTTTCTTGAAGGGTAGCTCCTACGAGCAGTACTTC
TRBD2 | TRBJ2-1 | TRBV12-5 | once | CASGLDVAGMYNEQFF | TGTGCTAGTGGTTTGGACGTAGCGGGGATGTACAATGAGCAGTTCTTC
NA | TRBJ2-1 | TRBV6-1 | NA | CASSEGTASNEQFF | TGTGCCAGCAGTGAAGGGACAGCCTCTAATGAGCAGTTCTTC
TRBD1 | TRBJ1-2 | TRBV18 | NA | CASSPDRGQGYGYTF | TGTGCCAGCTCACCGGACAGGGGGCAAGGCTATGGCTACACCTTC
TRBD2 | TRBJ2-1 | TRBV29-1 | NA | CSVEAGVAGGHEQFF | TGCAGCGTTGAGGCGGGGGTAGCGGGAGGCCACGAGCAGTTCTTC
NA | TRBJ1-4 | TRBV4-1 | NA | CASSQGTTGIEKLFF | TGCGCCAGCAGCCAAGGGACGACGGGTATAGAAAAACTGTTTTTT
TRBD1 | TRBJ2-7 | TRBV5-1 | NA | CASSLGQGGYYEQYF | TGCGCCAGCAGCTTGGGACAGGGGGGCTACTACGAGCAGTACTTC
NA | TRBJ2-7 | TRBV19 | NA | CASSPRHESYEQYF | TGTGCCAGTAGTCCAAGACACGAATCCTACGAGCAGTACTTC
NA | TRBJ1-1 | TRBV5-6 | NA | CASSLAYKYWGAGTEAFF | TGTGCCAGCAGCTTGGCCTATAAGTATTGGGGGGCTGGTACTGAAGCTTTCTTT
TRBD2 | TRBJ2-3 | TRBV10-1 | NA | CARLGILRDYPTDTQYF | TGCGCCAGACTAGGAATACTCCGGGACTATCCCACAGATACGCAGTATTTT
NA | TRBJ1-5 | TRBV7-2 | few | CASSLGRQGNQPQHF | TGTGCCAGCAGCTTGGGGCGACAGGGCAATCAGCCCCAGCATTTT
NA | TRBJ2-2 | TRBV25-1 | NA | CASSDPYKTGELFF | TGTGCCAGCAGTGACCCTTATAAAACCGGGGAGCTGTTTTTT
TRBD2 | TRBJ2-7 | TRBV28 | NA | CASRIELAGAYEQYF | TGTGCCAGCCGAATCGAGCTAGCGGGCGCCTACGAGCAGTACTTC
NA | TRBJ2-7 | TRBV5-1 | NA | CASSSDGQLSYEQYF | TGCGCCAGCAGCTCGGATGGACAACTCTCCTACGAGCAGTACTTC